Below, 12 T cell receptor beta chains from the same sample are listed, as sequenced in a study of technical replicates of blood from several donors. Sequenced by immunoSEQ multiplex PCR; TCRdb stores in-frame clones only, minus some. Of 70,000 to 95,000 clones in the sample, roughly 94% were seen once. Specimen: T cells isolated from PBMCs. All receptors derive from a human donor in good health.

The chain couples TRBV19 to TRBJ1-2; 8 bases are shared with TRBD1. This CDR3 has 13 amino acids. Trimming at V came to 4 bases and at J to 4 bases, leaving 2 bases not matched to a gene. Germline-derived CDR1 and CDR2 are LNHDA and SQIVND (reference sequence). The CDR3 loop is CASSRQGTYGYTF. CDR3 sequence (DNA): TGTGCCAGTAGTAGACAGGGGACCTATGGCTACACCTTC. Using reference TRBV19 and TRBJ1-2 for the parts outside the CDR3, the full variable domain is DGGITQSPKYLFRKEGQNVTLSCEQNLNHDAMYWYRQDPGQGLRLIYYSQIVNDFQKGDIAEGYSVSREKKESFPLTVTSAQKNPTAFYLCASSRQGTYGYTFGSGTRLTVV.

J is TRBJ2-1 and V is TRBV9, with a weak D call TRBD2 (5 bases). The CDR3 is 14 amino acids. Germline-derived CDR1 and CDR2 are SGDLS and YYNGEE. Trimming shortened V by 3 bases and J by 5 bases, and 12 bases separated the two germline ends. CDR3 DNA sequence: TGTGCCAGCAGCGAAGAGGGCCTTAACAATGAGCAGTTCTTC. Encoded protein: CASSEEGLNNEQFF.

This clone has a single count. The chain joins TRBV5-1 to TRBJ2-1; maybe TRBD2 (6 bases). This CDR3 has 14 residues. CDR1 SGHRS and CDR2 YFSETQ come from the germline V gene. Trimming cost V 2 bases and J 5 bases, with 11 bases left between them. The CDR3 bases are TGCGCCAGCAGCTTACCGTGGGAGGACAATGAGCAGTTCTTC. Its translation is CASSLPWEDNEQFF.

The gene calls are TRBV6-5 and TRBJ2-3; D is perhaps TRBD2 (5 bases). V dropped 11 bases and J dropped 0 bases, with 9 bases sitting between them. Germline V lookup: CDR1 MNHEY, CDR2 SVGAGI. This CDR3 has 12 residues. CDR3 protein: CACRGSTDTQYF. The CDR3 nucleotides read TGTGCCTGCCGAGGGAGCACAGATACGCAGTATTTT.

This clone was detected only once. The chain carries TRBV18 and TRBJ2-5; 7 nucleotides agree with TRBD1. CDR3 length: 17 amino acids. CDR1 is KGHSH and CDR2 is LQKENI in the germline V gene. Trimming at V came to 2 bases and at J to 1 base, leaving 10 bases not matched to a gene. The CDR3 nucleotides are TGTGCCAGCTCACCAGTCATTATTACAGGGGCCCAAGAGACCCAGTACTTC. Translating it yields CASSPVIITGAQETQYF.

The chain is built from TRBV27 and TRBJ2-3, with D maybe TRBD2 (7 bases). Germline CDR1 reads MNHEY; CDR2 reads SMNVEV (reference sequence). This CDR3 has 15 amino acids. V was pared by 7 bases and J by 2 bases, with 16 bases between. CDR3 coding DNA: TGTGCCAGCACTAGAGCGGGACATAACACAGATACGCAGTATTTT. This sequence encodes CASTRAGHNTDTQYF.

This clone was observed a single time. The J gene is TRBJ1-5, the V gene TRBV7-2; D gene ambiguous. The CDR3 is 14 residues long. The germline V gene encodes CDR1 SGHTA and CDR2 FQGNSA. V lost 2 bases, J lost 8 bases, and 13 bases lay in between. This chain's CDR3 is CASSLFGDLEPQHF. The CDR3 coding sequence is TGTGCCAGCAGCTTATTCGGGGATTTGGAGCCCCAGCATTTT.

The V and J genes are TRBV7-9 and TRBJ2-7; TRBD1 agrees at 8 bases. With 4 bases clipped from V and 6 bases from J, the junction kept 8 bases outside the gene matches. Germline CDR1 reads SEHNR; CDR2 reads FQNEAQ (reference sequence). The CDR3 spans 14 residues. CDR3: CASSSRDRFAEQYF. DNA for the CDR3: TGTGCCAGCAGCTCCCGGGACAGGTTCGCCGAGCAGTACTTC.

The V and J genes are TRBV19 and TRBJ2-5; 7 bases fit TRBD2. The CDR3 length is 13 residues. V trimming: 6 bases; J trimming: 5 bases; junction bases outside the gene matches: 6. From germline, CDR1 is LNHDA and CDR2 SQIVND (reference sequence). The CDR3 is CASSERDGETQYF. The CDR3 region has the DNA TGTGCCAGTAGCGAGCGGGACGGGGAGACCCAGTACTTC.

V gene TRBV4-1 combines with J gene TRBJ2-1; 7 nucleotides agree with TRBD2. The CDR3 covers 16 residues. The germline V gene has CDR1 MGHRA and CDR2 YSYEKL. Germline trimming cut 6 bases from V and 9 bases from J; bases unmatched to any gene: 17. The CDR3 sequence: CASRPNSGLGSSEQFF. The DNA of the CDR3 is TGCGCCAGCAGACCAAATAGTGGACTAGGGAGCAGTGAGCAGTTCTTC.

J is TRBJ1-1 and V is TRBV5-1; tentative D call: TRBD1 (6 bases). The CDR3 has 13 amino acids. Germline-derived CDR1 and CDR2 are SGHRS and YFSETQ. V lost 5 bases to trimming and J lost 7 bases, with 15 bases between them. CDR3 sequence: CASSQGTGFEAFF. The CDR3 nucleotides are TGCGCCAGCAGTCAGGGGACGGGATTTGAAGCTTTCTTT.

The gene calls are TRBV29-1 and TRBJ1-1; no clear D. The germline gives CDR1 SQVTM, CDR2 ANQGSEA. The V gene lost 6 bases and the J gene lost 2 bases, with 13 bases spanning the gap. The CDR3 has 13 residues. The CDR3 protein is CSVLQVLNTEAFF. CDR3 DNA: TGCAGCGTGCTTCAGGTCCTTAACACTGAAGCTTTCTTT.